These 26 T cell receptor beta chains came from one sample sequenced in a study of shared clonotypes between healthy human individuals. Positively selected for CCR7, the CD45RO-negative cells used as naive CD8 cells excluded terminally differentiated effector memory CD45RA+ cells. Sequencing used immunoSEQ multiplex PCR; TCRdb keeps in-frame clones, though not all of them. Of some 740,000 clones in the sample, 92% were seen once. Source material: naive CD8+ T cells sorted from blood. Receptors originate from a young man in good health.

This clone was detected a few times. This chain connects TRBV7-3 to TRBJ2-6, with TRBD1 matching 7 bases. V lost 0 bases to trimming and J lost 1 base; unmatched junction nucleotides: 15. Germline values: CDR1 SGHTA, CDR2 FQGTGA. CDR3 length: 21 residues. CDR3 residues: CASSLTVNRRDSRSGANVLTF. CDR3 DNA sequence: TGTGCCAGCAGCTTAACCGTCAACAGACGGGACAGTCGTTCTGGGGCCAACGTCCTGACTTTC.

The chain is built from TRBV6-6 and TRBJ1-2, with TRBD1 matching 7 bases. The CDR3 is 15 amino acids. V trimming: 6 bases; J trimming: 4 bases; junction bases outside the gene matches: 11. Germline CDR1 is MNHNY and CDR2 is SVGAGI (reference sequence). The CDR3 loop reads CASSPTSTGTYGYTF. The CDR3 DNA follows: TGTGCCAGCAGCCCCACGTCGACAGGGACCTATGGCTACACCTTC.

The chain has TRBV5-4 and TRBJ2-7; D may be TRBD2 (6 bases). The germline CDR1 and CDR2 sequences are SGHNT and YYREEE (reference sequence). Trimming removed 4 bases at V and 2 bases at J, with 16 bases between. This CDR3 comprises 15 residues. The CDR3 spells CASSPFGTPAYEQYF. In DNA, the CDR3 is TGTGCCAGCAGCCCCTTTGGGACTCCCGCCTACGAGCAGTACTTC.

This clone has just one count. The rearrangement links TRBV19 to TRBJ2-7; D perhaps matches TRBD2 (5 bases). The CDR3 contains 12 residues. Trimming cost V 4 bases and J 3 bases, with 7 bases left between them. Germline loops: CDR1 LNHDA, CDR2 SQIVND (reference sequence). CDR3 residues: CASSTGSYEQYF. CDR3 nucleotide sequence: TGTGCCAGTAGTACGGGGAGCTACGAGCAGTACTTC.

This rearrangement joins TRBV29-1 to TRBJ2-1; 10 bases fit TRBD2. V lost 5 bases, J lost 0 bases, and 7 bases stayed unmatched. Germline values: CDR1 SQVTM, CDR2 ANQGSEA. The CDR3 runs 16 residues. The CDR3 region is CSVLLAGSSSYNEQFF. Written as DNA, the CDR3 is TGCAGCGTTCTACTAGCGGGATCCAGCTCCTACAATGAGCAGTTCTTC.

The V gene is TRBV29-1, the J gene TRBJ2-7; D gene unclear. Germline V CDR1 and CDR2: SQVTM, ANQGSEA. The CDR3 is 13 residues long. Trimming left V 2 bases short and J 6 bases short, with 14 bases between. CDR3 nucleotide sequence: TGCAGCGTTGAAAATTCTACGAAATCCGAGCAGTACTTC. Translated: CSVENSTKSEQYF.

On this clone itself: Relative to the germline gene, one junction end is altered; a read error may explain this. The chain employs TRBV11-2 and TRBJ2-2, with D hard to call. The CDR3 has 12 residues. The germline V gene encodes CDR1 SGHAT and CDR2 FQNNGV. CDR3 region: CASSPNNGELFF. The CDR3 region has the DNA TGTGCCAGCAGTCCCAACAACGGGGAGCTGTTTTTT.

The chain uses TRBV7-2 and TRBJ2-2, with 7 nucleotides matching TRBD2. Per the germline V gene, CDR1 is SGHTA and CDR2 is FQGNSA. J lost 5 bases, V lost 3 bases, and 6 bases had no gene match. CDR3 length equals 15 residues. The CDR3 sequence: CASSLLAGLTGELFF. The DNA of the CDR3 is TGTGCCAGCAGCTTGTTAGCGGGCCTAACCGGGGAGCTGTTTTTT.

The sample holds one count of this clone. The rearrangement links TRBV6-1 to TRBJ2-3; D gene unclear. V lost 6 bases, J lost 0 bases, and 13 bases lay in between. The CDR3 is 15 residues long. Germline loops: CDR1 MNHNS, CDR2 SASEGT. The CDR3 nucleotides are TGTGCCAGCAGCGTGGTATCGGCCAGCACAGATACGCAGTATTTT. Translating it yields CASSVVSASTDTQYF.

The chain recombines TRBV19 with TRBJ2-7; no clear D. The CDR3 extends over 13 amino acids. V lost 4 bases and J lost 2, with 9 bases in between. Germline CDR1 is LNHDA and CDR2 is SQIVND (reference sequence). CDR3 in amino acids: CASSTKIPYEQYF. As DNA, the CDR3 is TGTGCCAGTAGTACCAAGATCCCCTACGAGCAGTACTTC. The whole variable domain, remainder taken from reference TRBV19 and TRBJ2-7, is DGGITQSPKYLFRKEGQNVTLSCEQNLNHDAMYWYRQDPGQGLRLIYYSQIVNDFQKGDIAEGYSVSREKKESFPLTVTSAQKNPTAFYLCASSTKIPYEQYFGPGTRLTVT.

V is TRBV7-9 and J is TRBJ2-1; D is unclear. The germline gives CDR1 SEHNR, CDR2 FQNEAQ (reference sequence). CDR3 size: 16 residues. The germline V and J ends were trimmed by 4 bases and 1 base, with 14 bases remaining between them. This chain's CDR3 is CASSSPVWGSYNEQFF. In DNA form, the CDR3 reads TGTGCCAGCAGCTCCCCCGTGTGGGGTTCCTACAATGAGCAGTTCTTC.

This chain uses TRBV27 with TRBJ1-5; TRBD1 agrees at 9 bases. In germline, CDR1 is MNHEY, CDR2 SMNVEV (reference sequence). The V gene end was trimmed by 0 bases and the J gene end by 9 bases; junction bases not matched to a gene: 9. The CDR3 has 16 amino acids. The CDR3 region is CASSLSHSDRGPPQHF. CDR3 coding DNA: TGTGCCAGCAGTTTATCTCATTCGGACAGGGGACCGCCCCAGCATTTT.

This clone was recorded only once. The chain joins TRBV6-1 to TRBJ2-5, with 8 bases lining up with TRBD2. This CDR3 region has 14 residues. J lost 5 bases, V lost 3 bases, and 5 bases had no gene match. CDR1 and CDR2 from the germline V gene are MNHNS and SASEGT. CDR3 coding DNA: TGTGCCAGCAGTGAGACGGGGGGGCGGGAGACCCAGTACTTC. It encodes CASSETGGRETQYF.

The chain is built from TRBV10-2 and TRBJ1-1; the D is unclear. Trimming shortened V by 4 bases and J by 4 bases, and 13 bases separated the two germline ends. This CDR3 comprises 14 residues. Germline loops: CDR1 WSHSY, CDR2 SAAADI. The CDR3 is CASSVGSGSTEAFF. The CDR3 coding sequence is TGCGCCAGCAGTGTAGGATCGGGTTCCACTGAAGCTTTCTTT.

This clone has a single count. The chain carries TRBV12-5 and TRBJ1-1, with D hard to call. The CDR3 contains 13 residues. Deletions cut 9 bases from V and 0 bases from J, with 11 bases between. Germline CDR1 LGHNT, CDR2 FRNRAP. As DNA, the CDR3 is TGTGCTAGCGCCCTATCTTTGAACACTGAAGCTTTCTTT. This sequence encodes CASALSLNTEAFF.

The chain employs TRBV6-4 and TRBJ2-1; 11 bases line up with TRBD2. The CDR3 loop spans 17 amino acids. V was pared by 4 bases and J by 0 bases, with 5 bases of the junction left unmatched. Germline CDR1 MRHNA, CDR2 SNTAGT. CDR3 protein: CASSVTSGRASYNEQFF. The CDR3 nucleotides read TGTGCCAGCAGTGTAACTAGCGGGAGAGCCTCCTACAATGAGCAGTTCTTC.

The chain links TRBV6-5 to TRBJ2-3; a possible D gene is TRBD2 (6 bases). This CDR3 has 14 amino acids. V lost 2 bases and J lost 1, with 7 bases in between. CDR1 is MNHEY, CDR2 SVGAGI, per germline. The CDR3 nucleotides read TGTGCCAGCAGTTACGCTAGCGGCACAGATACGCAGTATTTT. Translation gives CASSYASGTDTQYF.

The genes are TRBV27 and TRBJ2-1, with 9 bases matching TRBD2. After removal of 3 bases from V and 3 bases from J, the junction contained 3 bases not matched to a gene. The CDR3 consists of 15 residues. In germline, CDR1 is MNHEY, CDR2 SMNVEV (reference sequence). The CDR3 region is CASSFLAGYYNEQFF. The CDR3 nucleotides read TGTGCCAGCAGTTTCCTAGCGGGATACTACAATGAGCAGTTCTTC.

The chain links TRBV13 to TRBJ1-1; the match to TRBD1 covers 11 bases. V lost 5 bases to trimming and J lost 5 bases; unmatched junction nucleotides: 7. The germline CDR1 and CDR2 sequences are PRHDT and FYEKMQ (reference sequence). CDR3 length: 15 amino acids. The CDR3 region has the DNA TGTGCCAGCAGCCCCGGACAGGGGGCGAGAACTGAAGCTTTCTTT. It specifies CASSPGQGARTEAFF.

This chain uses TRBV5-4 with TRBJ2-3; D not resolved. The CDR3 is 16 residues long. Germline loops: CDR1 SGHNT, CDR2 YYREEE (reference sequence). Trimming pared 2 bases from V and 0 bases from J, leaving 13 bases between. The CDR3 sequence: CASSLAPTASTDTQYF. The CDR3 bases are TGTGCCAGCAGCTTAGCCCCCACAGCTAGCACAGATACGCAGTATTTT.

The gene calls are TRBV9 and TRBJ2-1; tentative D call: TRBD2 (7 bases). The CDR3 consists of 16 residues. Between the trimmed V and J ends, which lost 0 bases and 2 bases, there was a span of 12 bases. The V gene's germline CDR1 is SGDLS and CDR2 YYNGEE. Here the CDR3 DNA reads TGTGCCAGCAGCGTAGCTGGGGGGGCCACCTACAATGAGCAGTTCTTC. Its translation is CASSVAGGATYNEQFF.

The V call is TRBV27, the J call TRBJ2-1; D may be TRBD2 (6 bases). The V end lost 1 base, the J end lost 0 bases, and 16 bases lay between the germline ends. CDR1 is MNHEY and CDR2 is SMNVEV in the germline V gene (reference sequence). This CDR3 spans 18 amino acids. The CDR3 nucleotides are TGTGCCAGCAGTTTATACGAACGACTAGGAAGCTCCTACAATGAGCAGTTCTTC. Amino acids: CASSLYERLGSSYNEQFF.

V and J are TRBV13 and TRBJ2-2; D is ambiguous. V lost 0 bases to trimming and J lost 0 bases, with 5 bases between them. The CDR3 consists of 15 residues. Germline V gene data show CDR1 as PRHDT and CDR2 as FYEKMQ (reference sequence). The CDR3 loop reads CASSLGAANTGELFF. The CDR3, as DNA: TGTGCCAGCAGCTTAGGCGCAGCGAACACCGGGGAGCTGTTTTTT. Filled out from reference TRBV13 and TRBJ2-2, the complete variable domain reads AAGVIQSPRHLIKEKRETATLKCYPIPRHDTVYWYQQGPGQDPQFLISFYEKMQSDKGSIPDRFSAQQFSDYHSELNMSSLELGDSALYFCASSLGAANTGELFFGEGSRLTVL.

The V and J genes are TRBV6-5 and TRBJ2-1; 7 nucleotides line up with TRBD1. Germline loops: CDR1 MNHEY, CDR2 SVGAGI. After removal of 4 bases from V and 8 bases from J, the junction contained 5 bases not matched to a gene. The CDR3 is 13 amino acids. CDR3 bases: TGTGCCAGCAGTTTGGGACAGTTCTATGAGCAGTTCTTC. This codes for CASSLGQFYEQFF.

V usage is TRBV5-1 and J usage is TRBJ1-2, with D uncertain. In germline, CDR1 is SGHRS, CDR2 YFSETQ. V gave up 0 bases and J gave up 6 bases, with 15 bases separating them. This CDR3 comprises 15 residues. CDR3 DNA sequence: TGCGCCAGCAGCTTGGAGCAGCCTACGAGCGATGGCTACACCTTC. It encodes CASSLEQPTSDGYTF.

This chain joins TRBV7-2 and TRBJ2-1, with TRBD2 matching over 13 bases. The length of the CDR3 is 17 residues. From germline, CDR1 is SGHTA and CDR2 FQGNSA. With 6 bases clipped from V and 0 bases from J, the junction kept 5 bases outside the gene matches. The CDR3 region is CASSYTSGRDSYNEQFF. CDR3 coding DNA: TGTGCCAGCAGTTACACTAGCGGGAGGGACTCCTACAATGAGCAGTTCTTC.